The TCR beta chain described here comes from a study of technical replicates of blood from four donors. Assay used: immunoSEQ multiplex PCR; TCRdb lists only in-frame clones, some missing. The repertoire consists of more than 90,000 clones, with almost 96% occurring once and the leading ten covering less than 0.25%. From germline, CDR1 is SGHRS and CDR2 YFSETQ. The CDR3 extends over 15 amino acids. The V end was cut by 6 bases, the J end by 5 bases, with 17 bases between. The chain employs TRBV5-1 and TRBJ2-2; D is perhaps TRBD2 (7 bases). The sequenced sample was T cells isolated from PBMCs. This receptor was identified in a human donor in good health. CDR3: CASTVARGGTGELFF. DNA for the CDR3: TGCGCCAGCACAGTGGCCAGGGGAGGGACCGGGGAGCTGTTTTTT.